Below, 30 T cell receptor beta chains from the same sample are listed, as sequenced in a study of vaccination and CD4 T cells after COVID-19. Antigens for these TCRs are unknown. As to time point: late sampling 161 to 241 days after vaccination in a few convalescent patients. Treatment defined: roughly 11-day PBMC culture with coronavirus spike peptide pools or control peptides (ViraFEST assay). The Oncomine TCR Beta short-read assay sequenced DNA from cultured CD4+ T cells. TCRdb itself ran the PCR reads through MiXCR, one entry per CDR3 protein. The sample shows around 25,000 distinct CDR3 sequences, around 28% of them seen only once. Material: CD4+ T cells from blood, cultured in vitro, obtained about 7 months after SARS-CoV-2 vaccination. The receptors here all came from a human donor who had recovered from COVID-19.

This chain uses TRBV7-2 with TRBJ1-2; 7 bases line up with TRBD1. CDR3 size: 12 residues. Germline CDR1 reads SGHTA; CDR2 reads FQGNSA. V shed 4 bases, J shed 6 bases, and the junction held 2 bases outside the gene matches. As DNA, the CDR3 is TGTGCCAGCAGCTCGCAGGGGGATGGCTACACCTTC. Amino acid sequence: CASSSQGDGYTF.

The chain carries TRBV12-3 or TRBV12-4 and TRBJ2-7, with TRBD2 matching over 8 bases. Trimming cost V 5 bases and J 9 bases; bases outside gene matches: 6. This CDR3 has 12 residues. The CDR3 region is CASSPTSGLQYF. The DNA of the CDR3 is TGTGCCAGCAGTCCAACTAGCGGTTTGCAGTACTTC.

This clonotype came up a few times. CDR3 loop: CASSLFLGDTQYF. CDR3 sequence (DNA): TGTGCCAGCAGTTTATTCCTAGGCGATACGCAGTATTTT. V usage is TRBV7-3 and J usage is TRBJ2-3; D not certain. The germline CDR1 and CDR2 sequences are SGHTA and FQGTGA. The length of the CDR3 is 13 residues. Trimming cost V 6 bases and J 6 bases, with 13 bases left between them.

This chain links TRBV7-3 with TRBJ1-2, with 8 bases matching TRBD1. The CDR3 contains 12 residues. The J segment lost 8 bases and the V segment lost 5 bases, leaving 4 bases of the junction unmatched. CDR1 and CDR2 (germline): SGHTA, FQGTGA. Here the CDR3 DNA reads TGTGCCAGCAGCCCGGGGACAGGAGGCTACACCTTC. This translates into CASSPGTGGYTF.

This clonotype was detected a few times. The rearrangement links TRBV20-1 to TRBJ2-1, with unresolved D. This CDR3 is built from 13 residues. The V end was cut by 3 bases, the J end by 4 bases, with 10 bases between. From germline, CDR1 is DFQATT and CDR2 SNEGSKA (reference sequence). The CDR3 loop reads CSASPPGYNEQFF. The CDR3 DNA reads TGCAGTGCTAGTCCCCCCGGATACAATGAGCAGTTCTTC.

The table lists this clonotype with a few counts. V usage is TRBV7-3 and J usage is TRBJ2-1; 7 bases align to TRBD2. Germline V gene lookup returns CDR1 SGHTA and CDR2 FQGTGA. Losses at the gene ends were 5 bases for V and 3 bases for J; bases not matched to a gene: 7. The CDR3 spans 15 residues. This chain's CDR3 is CASSPQAGLYNEQFF. The CDR3, as DNA: TGTGCCAGCAGCCCCCAAGCGGGACTCTACAATGAGCAGTTCTTC. The full variable domain, in which reference TRBV7-3 and TRBJ2-1 provide the parts outside the CDR3, is GAGVSQTPSNKVTEKGKYVELRCDPISGHTALYWYRQSLGQGPEFLIYFQGTGAADDSGLPNDRFFAVRPEGSVSTLKIQRTERGDSAVYLCASSPQAGLYNEQFFGPGTRLTVL.

This clonotype has a handful of counts. This chain connects TRBV18 to TRBJ2-5, with 7 bases lining up with TRBD2. The CDR3 consists of 16 residues. J was trimmed by 5 bases and V by 3 bases; bases with no gene match: 12. The germline V gene has CDR1 KGHSH and CDR2 LQKENI. In nucleotides, the CDR3 is TGTGCCAGCTCACCCTTGAAGACTAGCCAGGCCGAGACCCAGTACTTC. Translating it yields CASSPLKTSQAETQYF. Based on the CDR3 plus reference TRBV18 and TRBJ2-5, the full variable domain is NAGVMQNPRHLVRRRGQEARLRCSPMKGHSHVYWYRQLPEEGLKFMVYLQKENIIDESGMPKERFSAEFPKEGPSILRIQQVVRGDSAAYFCASSPLKTSQAETQYFGPGTRLLVL.

The count of this clonotype is one. The gene calls are TRBV7-9 and TRBJ2-2; possibly TRBD2 for D (5 bases). The V and J ends lost 0 bases and 0 bases respectively, with 14 bases between them. Germline V lookup: CDR1 SEHNR, CDR2 FQNEAQ (reference sequence). There are 18 residues in the CDR3. The DNA of the CDR3 is TGTGCCAGCAGCTTAGCGCGAGGGCGGAGAGCGAACACCGGGGAGCTGTTTTTT. Translation: CASSLARGRRANTGELFF.

This clonotype was counted between two and nine times. The chain uses TRBV7-6 and TRBJ2-7, with a tentative D call TRBD1 (6 bases). Looked up from germline, CDR1 is SGHVS and CDR2 is FNYEAQ. Trimming left V 4 bases short and J 4 bases short, with 23 bases between. The CDR3 sequence is 17 residues long. The CDR3 sequence: CASSSHRAPRTQYEQYF. Written as DNA, the CDR3 is TGTGCCAGCAGCTCTCACAGGGCTCCCCGAACCCAATACGAGCAGTACTTC. The full variable domain, its missing parts supplied by reference TRBV7-6 and TRBJ2-7, is GAGVSQSPRYKVTKRGQDVALRCDPISGHVSLYWYRQALGQGPEFLTYFNYEAQQDKSGLPNDRFSAERPEGSISTLTIQRTEQRDSAMYRCASSSHRAPRTQYEQYFGPGTRLTVT.

This clonotype has a handful of counts. J is TRBJ2-7 and V is TRBV7-9; D is unresolved. Deletions cut 2 bases from V and 6 bases from J, with 14 bases between. Looked up from germline, CDR1 is SEHNR and CDR2 is FQNEAQ (reference sequence). CDR3 length equals 14 residues. As DNA, the CDR3 is TGTGCCAGCAGCTTAAACTCAGGTTCACCCGAGCAGTACTTC. Protein product: CASSLNSGSPEQYF.

This clonotype was picked up a small number of times. The J gene is TRBJ2-7, the V gene TRBV21-1. TRBV21-1 is annotated as a pseudogene. CDR3 length: 14 amino acids. The CDR3 coding sequence is TGTGCCAGTTTTTGGCGACCAAGCTCCTACGAGCAGTACTTC. It is translated as CASFWRPSSYEQYF.

The rearrangement joins TRBV10-3 to TRBJ1-6; a weak D match, TRBD1 (5 bases). V lost 2 bases and J 6 bases, leaving 8 bases between the germline ends. CDR3 size: 14 residues. The germline CDR1 and CDR2 sequences are ENHRY and SYGVKD. The CDR3 region is CAISEGQGNSPLHF. In DNA, the CDR3 is TGTGCCATCAGTGAGGGGCAGGGTAATTCACCCCTCCACTTT.

The rearrangement joins TRBV11-2 to TRBJ2-1; the match to TRBD2 covers 7 bases. Germline trimming cut 5 bases from V and 6 bases from J; bases unmatched to any gene: 4. Germline CDR1 and CDR2: SGHAT and FQNNGV. The CDR3 consists of 13 residues. CDR3 residues: CASSPGLRNEQFF. Here the CDR3 DNA reads TGTGCCAGCAGCCCGGGACTACGCAATGAGCAGTTCTTC.

The chain recombines TRBV7-9 with TRBJ1-1, with unresolved D. Looked up from germline, CDR1 is SEHNR and CDR2 is FQNEAQ (reference sequence). CDR3 length equals 12 residues. V lost 6 bases and J 1 base, leaving 6 bases between the germline ends. The DNA of the CDR3 is TGTGCCAGCAGGCCCCAGAACACTGAAGCTTTCTTT. It yields the protein CASRPQNTEAFF.

This chain joins TRBV10-3 and TRBJ2-5; the D is unclear. Trimming pared 4 bases from V and 2 bases from J, leaving 17 bases between. Germline V gene data show CDR1 as ENHRY and CDR2 as SYGVKD. The CDR3 loop spans 16 amino acids. CDR3 coding DNA: TGTGCCATCAGTGCGAACAAGAGGTCGTGGCAAGAGACCCAGTACTTC. Translating it yields CAISANKRSWQETQYF.

This clonotype was picked up a small number of times. The chain couples TRBV6-5 to TRBJ2-6, with no clear D. This CDR3 has 16 residues. The V gene lost 0 bases and the J gene lost 2 bases, with 8 bases spanning the gap. The germline V gene encodes CDR1 MNHEY and CDR2 SVGAGI. CDR3 sequence reads: CASSYSPAPGANVLTF. Here the CDR3 DNA reads TGTGCCAGCAGTTACTCGCCCGCCCCTGGGGCCAACGTCCTGACTTTC.

This clonotype turned up a few times. This chain uses TRBV10-3 with TRBJ2-7; no firm D call. The CDR3 totals 10 residues. The ends were cut back, 7 bases at V and 5 bases at J, with 6 bases in the middle. CDR1 is ENHRY and CDR2 is SYGVKD in the germline V gene. CDR3 sequence reads: CAITTHEQYF. The CDR3 DNA follows: TGTGCCATCACCACGCACGAGCAGTACTTC.

The J gene is TRBJ2-4, the V gene TRBV7-8; the match to TRBD2 covers 11 bases. The CDR3 length is 17 residues. The V segment lost 1 base and the J segment 8 bases; nucleotides outside the gene matches: 10. CDR1 and CDR2 from the germline V gene are SGHVS and FQNEAQ. CDR3 sequence reads: CASSLEIPSSGRHIQYF. CDR3 DNA: TGTGCCAGCAGCTTAGAAATTCCCTCTAGCGGGAGGCACATTCAGTACTTC.

The rearrangement joins TRBV27 to TRBJ1-1; 7 bases agree with TRBD1. Germline V gene data show CDR1 as MNHEY and CDR2 as SMNVEV (reference sequence). The length of the CDR3 is 14 residues. V lost 5 bases and J lost 5; bases outside the gene matches: 8. The CDR3 DNA reads as TGTGCCAGCAGTAAACAGGGGTTTGGGACTGAAGCTTTCTTT. As protein: CASSKQGFGTEAFF.

The genes are TRBV20-1 and TRBJ2-2; 8 bases agree with TRBD2. Germline-derived CDR1 and CDR2 are DFQATT and SNEGSKA (reference sequence). The CDR3 runs 18 residues. V dropped 6 bases and J dropped 6; count of bases not matched to a gene: 21. This CDR3 is CSATPGEASGFISGELFF. For the CDR3, the DNA is TGCAGTGCCACCCCCGGGGAGGCTAGCGGGTTCATCTCCGGGGAGCTGTTTTTT.

This chain joins TRBV7-2 and TRBJ2-1; D perhaps matches TRBD1 (5 bases). V was shortened by 1 base and J by 9 bases, with 7 bases between the two germline ends. CDR1 is SGHTA, CDR2 FQGNSA, per germline. This CDR3 is built from 12 residues. The CDR3 reads CASSLVGVEQFF. CDR3 nucleotide sequence: TGTGCCAGCAGCTTAGTAGGGGTTGAGCAGTTCTTC.

The chain uses TRBV29-1 and TRBJ2-1; 10 bases are shared with TRBD1. The V gene's germline CDR1 is SQVTM and CDR2 ANQGSEA. J was trimmed by 4 bases and V by 7 bases; bases with no gene match: 4. The CDR3 has 13 amino acids. The CDR3 spells CSGDRGQYNEQFF. CDR3 coding DNA: TGCAGCGGCGACAGGGGGCAGTACAATGAGCAGTTCTTC.

This clonotype was counted a few times. This chain connects TRBV28 to TRBJ2-5; D gene unclear. The V and J ends lost 3 bases and 3 bases respectively, with 5 bases between them. CDR1 and CDR2 from the germline V gene are MDHEN and SYDVKM. The CDR3 consists of 12 residues. This CDR3 reads CASSFAKETQYF. CDR3 nucleotide sequence: TGTGCCAGCAGTTTCGCTAAAGAGACCCAGTACTTC.

The chain recombines TRBV20-1 with TRBJ2-2; TRBD2 matches 14 bases. Per the germline V gene, CDR1 is DFQATT and CDR2 is SNEGSKA (reference sequence). The CDR3 is 16 residues long. The ends lost 2 bases at V and 9 bases at J; junction bases unmatched: 8. CDR3 coding DNA: TGCAGTGCTAGACCTCCCGGACTAGCGGGGGGCAGGGAGCTGTTTTTT. It yields the protein CSARPPGLAGGRELFF.

V gene TRBV20-1 combines with J gene TRBJ2-2; D gene ambiguous. The CDR3 spans 13 residues. V gave up 3 bases and J gave up 1 base, with 6 bases separating them. Germline CDR1 DFQATT, CDR2 SNEGSKA (reference sequence). This CDR3 reads CSASLMNTGELFF. The CDR3 nucleotides read TGCAGTGCTAGCCTTATGAACACCGGGGAGCTGTTTTTT.

By its share, this clonotype is medium-sized. This chain uses TRBV6-5 with TRBJ2-5; 10 bases match TRBD2. V dropped 0 bases and J dropped 5; count of bases not matched to a gene: 9. CDR3 length equals 17 residues. CDR1 and CDR2 from the germline V gene are MNHEY and SVGAGI. CDR3 region: CASSYSASGRAGETQYF. CDR3 nucleotides: TGTGCCAGCAGTTACTCAGCCAGCGGGAGGGCCGGGGAGACCCAGTACTTC.

This clonotype was seen only a few times. The limits of the CDR3 on the DNA are not certain, so only TCRdb's listed CDR3 is given. The chain employs TRBV19 and TRBJ2-1; the table's D call, TRBD1, was not checked against the DNA. The CDR3 has 14 amino acids, counting both end residues. Per the germline V gene, CDR1 is LNHDA and CDR2 is SQIVND (reference sequence). CDR3 loop: CASSISLQGNEQFF.

The J gene is TRBJ2-3, the V gene TRBV19; no definite D call. Germline V gives CDR1 LNHDA, CDR2 SQIVND (reference sequence). The germline V and J ends were trimmed by 7 bases and 1 base, with 9 bases remaining between them. The CDR3 contains 13 residues. CDR3 bases: TGTGCCAGTAAAACTCTGGGCACAGATACGCAGTATTTT. This codes for CASKTLGTDTQYF.

This clonotype appeared a few times. J is TRBJ2-3 and V is TRBV6-1; either TRBD1 or TRBD2 may fit D (5 bases each). This CDR3 contains 13 residues. CDR1 is MNHNS and CDR2 is SASEGT in the germline V gene. Trimming left V 7 bases short and J 6 bases short, with 14 bases between. Written as DNA, the CDR3 is TGTGCCAGCACCCCCTGGGGGAAGGATACGCAGTATTTT. It codes for CASTPWGKDTQYF.

This clonotype was observed once. This rearrangement joins TRBV28 to TRBJ2-1; TRBD1 matches at 12 bases. Germline CDR1 and CDR2: MDHEN and SYDVKM. CDR3 length equals 16 residues. J lost 8 bases, V lost 1 base, and 6 bases had no gene match. CDR3 in DNA: TGTGCCAGCAGTTTATTTGGGACAGGGGGCTTCGATGAGCAGTTCTTC. This encodes CASSLFGTGGFDEQFF.